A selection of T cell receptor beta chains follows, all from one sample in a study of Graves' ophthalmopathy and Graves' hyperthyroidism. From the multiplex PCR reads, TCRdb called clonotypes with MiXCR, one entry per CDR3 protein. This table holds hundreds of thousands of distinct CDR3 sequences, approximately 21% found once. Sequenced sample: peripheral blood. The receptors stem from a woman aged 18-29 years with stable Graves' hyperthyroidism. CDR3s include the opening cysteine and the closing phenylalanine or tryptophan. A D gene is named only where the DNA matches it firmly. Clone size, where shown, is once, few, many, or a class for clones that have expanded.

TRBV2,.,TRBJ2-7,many,CASGEYEQYF,TGTGCCAGCGGGGAATACGAGCAGTACTTC
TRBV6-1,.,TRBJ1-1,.,CASSDNGATTEAFF,TGTGCCAGCAGTGACAATGGGGCAACAACTGAAGCTTTCTTT
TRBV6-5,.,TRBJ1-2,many,CASSLQGPPYGYTF,TGTGCCAGCAGTTTACAGGGACCGCCCTATGGCTACACCTTC
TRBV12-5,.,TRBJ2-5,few,CASGLSHAQETQYF,TGTGCTAGTGGTTTGTCGCACGCTCAAGAGACCCAGTACTTC
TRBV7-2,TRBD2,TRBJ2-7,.,CASSRQAGGTYEQYF,TGTGCCAGCAGCCGCCAAGCGGGGGGTACCTACGAGCAGTACTTC
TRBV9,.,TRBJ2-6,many,CASSVPGSGANVLTF,TGTGCCAGCAGCGTCCCGGGTTCTGGGGCCAACGTCCTGACTTTC
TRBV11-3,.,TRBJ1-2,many,CASSPNSGPAGYGYTF,TGTGCCAGCAGCCCTAACTCAGGGCCCGCAGGCTATGGCTACACCTTC
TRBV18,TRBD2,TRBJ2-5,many,CASSPGTSGRQETQYF,TGTGCCAGCTCTCCAGGGACTAGCGGGAGGCAAGAGACCCAGTACTTC
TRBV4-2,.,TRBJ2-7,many,CASSHPGTYEQYF,TGTGCCAGCAGCCACCCGGGAACCTACGAGCAGTACTTC
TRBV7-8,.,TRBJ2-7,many,CASSLLANSYEQYF,TGTGCCAGCAGCTTACTCGCCAACTCCTACGAGCAGTACTTC
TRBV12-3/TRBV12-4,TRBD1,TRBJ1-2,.,CASTAYGQGEDGYTF,TGTGCCAGCACCGCGTACGGACAGGGGGAGGATGGCTACACCTTC
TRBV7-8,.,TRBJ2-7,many,CASSHGELEQYF,TGTGCCAGCAGCCACGGGGAGCTCGAGCAGTACTTC
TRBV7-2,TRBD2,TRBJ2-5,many,CASSLGLAGEQETQYF,TGTGCCAGCAGCTTAGGGCTAGCGGGAGAACAAGAGACCCAGTACTTC
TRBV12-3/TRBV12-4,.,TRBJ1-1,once,CASTSRGGTEAFF,TGTGCCAGCACCTCCCGGGGTGGCACTGAAGCTTTCTTT
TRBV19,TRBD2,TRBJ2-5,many,CASRAGLASETQYF,TGTGCCAGTAGGGCCGGACTAGCTAGTGAGACCCAGTACTTC
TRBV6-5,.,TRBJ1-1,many,CASSSAAMVVTEAFF,TGTGCCAGCAGTTCCGCCGCGATGGTAGTCACTGAAGCTTTCTTT
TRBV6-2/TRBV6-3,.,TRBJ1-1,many,CASSYSWGMNTEAFF,TGTGCCAGCAGTTACTCGTGGGGGATGAACACTGAAGCTTTCTTT
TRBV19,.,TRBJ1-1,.,CASSTRLGDGTEAFF,TGTGCCAGTAGTACCCGGTTGGGGGATGGGACTGAAGCTTTCTTT
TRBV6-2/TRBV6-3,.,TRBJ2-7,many,CASSDRGVGTYEQYF,TGTGCCAGCAGTGACCGAGGGGTGGGGACCTACGAGCAGTACTTC
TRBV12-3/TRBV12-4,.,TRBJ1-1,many,CASSRGQPNTEAFF,TGTGCCAGCAGTCGGGGACAACCGAACACTGAAGCTTTCTTT
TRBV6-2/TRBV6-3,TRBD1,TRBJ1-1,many,CASNTGGAELNTEAFF,TGTGCCAGCAACACAGGGGGGGCCGAGTTGAACACTGAAGCTTTCTTT
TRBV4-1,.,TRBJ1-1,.,CASSHRPQGNTEAFF,TGCGCCAGCAGCCATAGACCACAGGGGAACACTGAAGCTTTCTTT
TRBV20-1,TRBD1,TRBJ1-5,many,CSARWDRGHQPQHF,TGCAGTGCTAGATGGGACAGGGGGCATCAGCCCCAGCATTTT
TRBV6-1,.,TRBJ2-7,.,CASSESGDKIYEQYF,TGTGCCAGCAGTGAATCAGGGGACAAGATCTACGAGCAGTACTTC
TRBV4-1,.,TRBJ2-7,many,CASSQGYLSVYEQYF,TGCGCCAGCAGCCAAGGATACCTTAGCGTCTACGAGCAGTACTTC
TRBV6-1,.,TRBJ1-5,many,CASSEADEYQPQHF,TGTGCCAGCAGCGAAGCGGACGAGTATCAGCCCCAGCATTTT
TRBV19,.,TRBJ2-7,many,CASTGGPGPFYEQYF,TGTGCCAGTACAGGCGGCCCAGGGCCGTTTTACGAGCAGTACTTC
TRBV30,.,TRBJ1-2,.,CAWSVRSGVYLRDGYTF,TGTGCCTGGAGTGTAAGGTCAGGGGTTTACCTAAGGGATGGCTACACCTTC
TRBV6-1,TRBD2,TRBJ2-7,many,CASSEAPWVAGANYEQYF,TGTGCCAGCAGTGAAGCACCATGGGTAGCGGGAGCTAACTACGAGCAGTACTTC
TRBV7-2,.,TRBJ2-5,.,CASNVDSPETQYF,TGTGCCAGCAACGTGGACAGTCCGGAGACCCAGTACTTC
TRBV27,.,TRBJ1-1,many,CASSYREGTEAFF,TGTGCCAGCAGTTATAGGGAGGGCACTGAAGCTTTCTTT
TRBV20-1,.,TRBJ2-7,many,CSARDGTDYYEQYF,TGCAGTGCTAGAGACGGGACGGACTACTACGAGCAGTACTTC
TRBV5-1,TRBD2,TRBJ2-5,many,CASSLSRLAGGDGETQYF,TGCGCCAGCAGCTTGTCCCGACTAGCGGGAGGTGATGGGGAGACCCAGTACTTC
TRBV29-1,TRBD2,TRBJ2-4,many,CSVEDGGGRDIQYF,TGCAGCGTTGAAGACGGGGGCGGGAGGGACATTCAGTACTTC
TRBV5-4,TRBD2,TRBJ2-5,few,CASSSPGLAGTGTQYF,TGTGCCAGCAGCTCGCCGGGACTAGCGGGGACCGGGACCCAGTACTTC
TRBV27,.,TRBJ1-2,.,CASSTRGGADGYTF,TGTGCCAGCAGTACCCGAGGGGGGGCTGACGGCTACACCTTC
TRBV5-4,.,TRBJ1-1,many,CASSSLTKNTEAFF,TGTGCCAGCAGCTCCTTGACAAAAAACACTGAAGCTTTCTTT
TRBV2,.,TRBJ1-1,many,CASSGQGHSPEAFF,TGTGCCAGCAGTGGCCAGGGGCATTCCCCTGAAGCTTTCTTT
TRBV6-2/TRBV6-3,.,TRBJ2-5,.,CASSYKKQETQYF,TGTGCCAGCAGTTATAAAAAACAAGAGACCCAGTACTTC